This T cell receptor beta chain was sequenced for a study of T cell responses to AZD1222 COVID-19 vaccine. Study-level information: Researchers grouped second doses given at about 4 or about 12 weeks into one pool. Study observations and caveats: The study identified only a handful of AZD1222 recipients as seropositive at baseline. Unmutated variant regions are reportedly the target of nearly half of TCRs that are spike-specific. Vaccination with two AZD1222 doses was followed by a rise in Spike-specific TCR breadth and depth.

Remarks on this clone: The target antigen is unknown.

The protocol was immunoSEQ multiplex PCR, while the TCRdb copy is restricted to in-frame clones and leaves out a portion. The sample records about 140,000 clones, roughly 92% being singletons. From germline, CDR1 is MNHNY and CDR2 SVGAGI (reference sequence). With V trimmed by 6 bases and J by 8 bases, 17 bases remained unmatched. The CDR3 contains 16 residues. This TCR came from an adult in good health. This chain links TRBV6-6 with TRBJ1-2; 8 bases are shared with TRBD1. Sequenced material: peripheral blood, taken on day 0 of AZD1222 vaccination. The CDR3 DNA follows: TGTGCCAGCAGGGAGGCCGGGACAGGCCTTCAGGGGGGCTACACCTTC. It is translated as CASREAGTGLQGGYTF.